The source of this T cell receptor beta chain is a study of shared clonotypes between healthy human individuals. Study-level findings and limits: Shared across a few donors were around 5% of the naive CD4 clonotypes. Larger richness was generally estimated for naive than memory subsets.

Only CD45RO-negative cells positively selected for CCR7 counted as naive CD8 cells, so terminally differentiated effector memory CD45RA+ cells were excluded. The donors, healthy adults who were HIV-negative, had experienced no recent acute infections or vaccinations. Repertoires were generated with immunoSEQ multiplex PCR, while TCRdb's copy carries only in-frame clones and drops some. The repertoire holds around 550,000 clones, with roughly 95% as singletons. Germline loops: CDR1 SGHAT, CDR2 FQNNGV. V was cut by 8 bases and J by 6 bases, with 13 bases left in between. The CDR3 is 13 amino acids. A word on this clone: Its antigen is still unknown.

The source material was naive CD8+ T cells sorted from blood. The TCR sequence derives from a woman in her 30s in good health. The chain links TRBV11-2 to TRBJ1-4; no clear D gene. CDR3 nucleotides: TGTGCCAGCCGCCCCGGGGATGATGAAAAACTGTTTTTT. As protein: CASRPGDDEKLFF.